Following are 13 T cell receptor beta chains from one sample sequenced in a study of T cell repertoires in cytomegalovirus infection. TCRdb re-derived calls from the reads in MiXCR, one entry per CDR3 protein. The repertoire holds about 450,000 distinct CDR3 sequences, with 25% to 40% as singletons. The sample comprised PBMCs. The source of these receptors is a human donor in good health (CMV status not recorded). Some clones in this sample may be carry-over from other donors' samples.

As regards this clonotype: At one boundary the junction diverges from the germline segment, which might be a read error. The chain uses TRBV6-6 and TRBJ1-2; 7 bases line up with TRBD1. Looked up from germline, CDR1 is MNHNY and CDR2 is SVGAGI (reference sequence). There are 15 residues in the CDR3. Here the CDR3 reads CASTETGTFNYGFTF. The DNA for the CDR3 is TGTGCCAGCACGGAGACAGGGACATTTAACTATGGCTTCACCTTC.

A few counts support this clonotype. The CDR3 region has the DNA TGTGCCAGTAGCCGTGACCGTACGGGTGGGATGAACACTGAAGCTTTCTTT. Amino acids: CASSRDRTGGMNTEAFF. The chain couples TRBV19 to TRBJ1-1, with no clear D. CDR1 LNHDA and CDR2 SQIVND come from the germline V gene (reference sequence). Trimming left V 6 bases short and J 0 bases short, with 20 bases between. This CDR3 has 17 residues.

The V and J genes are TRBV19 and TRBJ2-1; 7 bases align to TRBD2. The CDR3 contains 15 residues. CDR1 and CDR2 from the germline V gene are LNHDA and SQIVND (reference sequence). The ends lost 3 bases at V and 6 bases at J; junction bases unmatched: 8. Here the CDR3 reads CASSMRLAEVNEQFF. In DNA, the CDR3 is TGTGCCAGTAGTATGCGGCTAGCGGAAGTCAATGAGCAGTTCTTC.

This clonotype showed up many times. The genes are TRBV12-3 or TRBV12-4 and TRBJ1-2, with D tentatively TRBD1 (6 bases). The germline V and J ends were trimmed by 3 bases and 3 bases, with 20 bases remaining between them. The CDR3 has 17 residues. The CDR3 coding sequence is TGTGCCAGCAGTTTGGGGGGGGCCCTTAGCCCTGACTATGGCTACACCTTC. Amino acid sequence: CASSLGGALSPDYGYTF.

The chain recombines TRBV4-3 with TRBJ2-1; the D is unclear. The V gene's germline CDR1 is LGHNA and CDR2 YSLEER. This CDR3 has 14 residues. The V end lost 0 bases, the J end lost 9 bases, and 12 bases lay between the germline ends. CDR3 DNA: TGCGCCAGCAGCCAAGAGGTTGCGGCGACTGAGCAGTTCTTC. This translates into CASSQEVAATEQFF.

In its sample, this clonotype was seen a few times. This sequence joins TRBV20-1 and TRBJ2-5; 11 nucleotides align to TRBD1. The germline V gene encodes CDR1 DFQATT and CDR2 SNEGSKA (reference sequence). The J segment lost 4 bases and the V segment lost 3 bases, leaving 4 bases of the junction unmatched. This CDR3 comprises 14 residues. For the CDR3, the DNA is TGCAGTGCTAGGGACAGGGGGCGGGGAGAGACCCAGTACTTC. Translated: CSARDRGRGETQYF.

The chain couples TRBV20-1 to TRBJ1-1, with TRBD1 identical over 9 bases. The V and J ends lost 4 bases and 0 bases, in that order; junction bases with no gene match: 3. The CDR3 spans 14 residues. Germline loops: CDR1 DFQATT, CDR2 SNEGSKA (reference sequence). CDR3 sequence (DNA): TGCAGTGCTACCGGGACAGGGCTGAACACTGAAGCTTTCTTT. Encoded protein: CSATGTGLNTEAFF.

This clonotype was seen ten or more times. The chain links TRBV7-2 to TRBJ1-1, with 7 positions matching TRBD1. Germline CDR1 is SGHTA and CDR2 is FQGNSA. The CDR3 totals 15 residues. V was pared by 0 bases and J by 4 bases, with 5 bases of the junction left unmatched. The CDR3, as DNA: TGTGCCAGCAGCTTAGCGGCAGGGGGTGGCACTGAAGCTTTCTTT. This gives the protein CASSLAAGGGTEAFF.

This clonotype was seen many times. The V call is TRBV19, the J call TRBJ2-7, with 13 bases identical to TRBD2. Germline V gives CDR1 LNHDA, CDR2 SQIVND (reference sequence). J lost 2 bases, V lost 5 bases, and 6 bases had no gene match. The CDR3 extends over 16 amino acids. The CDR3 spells CASSPVGTSGTYEQYF. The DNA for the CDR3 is TGTGCCAGTAGTCCGGTAGGGACTAGCGGGACCTACGAGCAGTACTTC.

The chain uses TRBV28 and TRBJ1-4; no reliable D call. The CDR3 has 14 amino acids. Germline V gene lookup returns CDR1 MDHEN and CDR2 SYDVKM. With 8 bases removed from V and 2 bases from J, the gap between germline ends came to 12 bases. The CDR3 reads CASASGRTNEKLFF. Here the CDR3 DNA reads TGTGCCAGCGCTTCGGGTAGGACTAATGAAAAACTGTTTTTT.

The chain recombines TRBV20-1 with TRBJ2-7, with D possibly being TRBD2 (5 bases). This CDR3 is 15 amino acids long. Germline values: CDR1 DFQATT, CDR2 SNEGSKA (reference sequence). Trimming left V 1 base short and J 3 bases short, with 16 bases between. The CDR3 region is CSARVGKGVIYEQYF. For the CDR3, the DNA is TGCAGTGCTAGAGTGGGAAAGGGAGTTATCTACGAGCAGTACTTC.

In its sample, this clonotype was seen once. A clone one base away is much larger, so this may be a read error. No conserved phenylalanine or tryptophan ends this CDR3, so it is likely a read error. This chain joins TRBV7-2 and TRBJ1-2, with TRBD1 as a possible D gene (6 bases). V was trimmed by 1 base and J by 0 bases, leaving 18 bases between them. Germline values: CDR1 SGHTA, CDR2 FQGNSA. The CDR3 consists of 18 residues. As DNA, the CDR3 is TGTGCCAGCAGCTTAGACAGAACCGCGACAGGCACTAACTATGGCTACACCTTA. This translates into CASSLDRTATGTNYGYTL.

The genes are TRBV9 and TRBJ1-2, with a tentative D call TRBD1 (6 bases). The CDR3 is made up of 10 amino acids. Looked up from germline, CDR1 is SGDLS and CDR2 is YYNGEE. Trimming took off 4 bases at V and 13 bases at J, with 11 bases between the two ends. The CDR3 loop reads CASSPRDITF. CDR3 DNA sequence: TGTGCCAGCAGCCCGAGGGACATCACCTTC.